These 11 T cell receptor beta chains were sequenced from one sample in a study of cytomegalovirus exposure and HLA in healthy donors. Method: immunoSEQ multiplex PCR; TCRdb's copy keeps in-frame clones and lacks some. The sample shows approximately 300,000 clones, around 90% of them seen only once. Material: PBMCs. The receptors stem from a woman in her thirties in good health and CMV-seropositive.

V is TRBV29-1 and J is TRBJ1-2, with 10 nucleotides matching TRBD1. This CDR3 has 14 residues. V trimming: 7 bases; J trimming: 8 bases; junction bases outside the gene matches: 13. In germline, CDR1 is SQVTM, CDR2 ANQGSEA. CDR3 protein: CSARPSGTGDGYTF. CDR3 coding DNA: TGCAGCGCCCGTCCCTCCGGGACAGGGGACGGCTACACCTTC. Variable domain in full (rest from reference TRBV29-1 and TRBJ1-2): SAVISQKPSRDICQRGTSLTIQCQVDSQVTMMFWYRQQPGQSLTLIATANQGSEATYESGFVIDKFPISRPNLTFSTLTVSNMSPEDSSIYLCSARPSGTGDGYTFGSGTRLTVV.

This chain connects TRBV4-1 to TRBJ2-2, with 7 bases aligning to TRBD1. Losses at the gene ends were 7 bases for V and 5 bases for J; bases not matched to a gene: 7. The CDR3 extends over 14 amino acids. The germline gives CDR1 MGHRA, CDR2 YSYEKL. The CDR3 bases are TGCGCCAGCACACGACAGGGCGGAACCGGGGAGCTGTTTTTT. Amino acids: CASTRQGGTGELFF.

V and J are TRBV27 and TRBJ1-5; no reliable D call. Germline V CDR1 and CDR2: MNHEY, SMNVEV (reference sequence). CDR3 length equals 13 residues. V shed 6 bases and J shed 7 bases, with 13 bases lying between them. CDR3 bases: TGTGCCAGCAGGGAGGGTACCCAACAGCCCCAGCATTTT. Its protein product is CASREGTQQPQHF.

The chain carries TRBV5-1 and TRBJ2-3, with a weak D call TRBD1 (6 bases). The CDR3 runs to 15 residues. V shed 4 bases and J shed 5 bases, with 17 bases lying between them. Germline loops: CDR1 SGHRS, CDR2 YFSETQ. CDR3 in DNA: TGCGCCAGCAGCAGGGATGGGGGCGCAGGAGATACGCAGTATTTT. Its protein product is CASSRDGGAGDTQYF. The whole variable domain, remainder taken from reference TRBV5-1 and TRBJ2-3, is KAGVTQTPRYLIKTRGQQVTLSCSPISGHRSVSWYQQTPGQGLQFLFEYFSETQRNKGNFPGRFSGRQFSNSRSEMNVSTLELGDSALYLCASSRDGGAGDTQYFGPGTRLTVL.

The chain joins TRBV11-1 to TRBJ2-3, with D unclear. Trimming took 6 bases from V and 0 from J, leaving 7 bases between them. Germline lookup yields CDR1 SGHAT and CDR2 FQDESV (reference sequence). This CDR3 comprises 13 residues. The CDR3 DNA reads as TGTGCCAGCAGTATCGCAAGCACAGATACGCAGTATTTT. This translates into CASSIASTDTQYF.

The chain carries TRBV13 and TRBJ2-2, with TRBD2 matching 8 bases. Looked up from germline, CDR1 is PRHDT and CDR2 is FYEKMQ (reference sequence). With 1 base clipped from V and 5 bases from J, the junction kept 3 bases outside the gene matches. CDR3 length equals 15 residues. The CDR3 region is CASSLVRGRTGELFF. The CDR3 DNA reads TGTGCCAGCAGCTTAGTACGCGGGAGGACCGGGGAGCTGTTTTTT.

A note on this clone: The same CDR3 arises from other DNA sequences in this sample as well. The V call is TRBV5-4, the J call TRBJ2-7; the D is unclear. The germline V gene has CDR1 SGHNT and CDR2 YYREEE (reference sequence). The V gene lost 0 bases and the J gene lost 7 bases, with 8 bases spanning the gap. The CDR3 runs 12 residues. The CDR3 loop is CASSLGSGEQYF. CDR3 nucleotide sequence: TGTGCCAGCAGCTTGGGGTCCGGGGAGCAGTACTTC.

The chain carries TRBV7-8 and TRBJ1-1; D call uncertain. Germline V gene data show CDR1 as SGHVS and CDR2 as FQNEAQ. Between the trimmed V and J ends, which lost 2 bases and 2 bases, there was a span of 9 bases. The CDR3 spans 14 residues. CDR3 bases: TGTGCCAGCAGCTTAAAGACACTAAACACTGAAGCTTTCTTT. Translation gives CASSLKTLNTEAFF.

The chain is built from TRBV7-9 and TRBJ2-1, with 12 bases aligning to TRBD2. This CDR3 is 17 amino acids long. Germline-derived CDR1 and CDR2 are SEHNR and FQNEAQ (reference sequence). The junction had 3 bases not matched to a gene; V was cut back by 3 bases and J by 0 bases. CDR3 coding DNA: TGTGCCAGCAGCTTCTCACTAGCGGGGGGCTCCTACAATGAGCAGTTCTTC. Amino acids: CASSFSLAGGSYNEQFF.

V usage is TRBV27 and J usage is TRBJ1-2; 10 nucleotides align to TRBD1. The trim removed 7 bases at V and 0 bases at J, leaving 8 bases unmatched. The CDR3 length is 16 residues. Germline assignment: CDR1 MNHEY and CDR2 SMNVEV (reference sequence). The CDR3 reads CASTGTGDLANYGYTF. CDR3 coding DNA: TGTGCCAGCACCGGGACAGGGGATTTAGCTAACTATGGCTACACCTTC.

The CDR3 sequence: CASSPPVRGVSNQPQHF. CDR3 in DNA: TGTGCCAGCTCACCACCGGTTCGGGGGGTTAGCAATCAGCCCCAGCATTTT. This chain links TRBV18 with TRBJ1-5; D might be TRBD1 (5 bases). V gave up 0 bases and J gave up 0 bases, with 12 bases separating them. This CDR3 is built from 17 residues. Germline-derived CDR1 and CDR2 are KGHSH and LQKENI.